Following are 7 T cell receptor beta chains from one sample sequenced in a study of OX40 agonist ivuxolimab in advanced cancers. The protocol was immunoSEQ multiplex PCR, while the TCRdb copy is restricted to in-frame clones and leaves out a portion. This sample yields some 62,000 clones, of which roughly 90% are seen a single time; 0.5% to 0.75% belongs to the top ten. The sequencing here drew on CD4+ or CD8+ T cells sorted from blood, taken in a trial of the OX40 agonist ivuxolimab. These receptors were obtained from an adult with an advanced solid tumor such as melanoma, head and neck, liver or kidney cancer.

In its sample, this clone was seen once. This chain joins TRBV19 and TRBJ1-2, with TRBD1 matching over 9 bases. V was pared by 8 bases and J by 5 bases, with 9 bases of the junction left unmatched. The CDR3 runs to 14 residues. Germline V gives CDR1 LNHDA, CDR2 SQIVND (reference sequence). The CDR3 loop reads CASSPRDRVYGYTF. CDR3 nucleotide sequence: TGTGCCAGTTCCCCACGGGACAGGGTGTATGGCTACACCTTC.

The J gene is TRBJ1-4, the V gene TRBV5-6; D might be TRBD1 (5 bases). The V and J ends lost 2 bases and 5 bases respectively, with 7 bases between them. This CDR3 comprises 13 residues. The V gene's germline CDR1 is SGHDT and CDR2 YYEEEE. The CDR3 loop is CASSLPGNEKLFF. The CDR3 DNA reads TGTGCCAGCAGCTTACCAGGGAATGAAAAACTGTTTTTT.

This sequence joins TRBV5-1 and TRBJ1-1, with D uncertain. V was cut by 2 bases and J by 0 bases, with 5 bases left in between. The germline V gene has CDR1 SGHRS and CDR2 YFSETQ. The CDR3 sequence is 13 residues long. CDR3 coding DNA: TGCGCCAGCAGCTTTCGGGTGAACACTGAAGCTTTCTTT. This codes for CASSFRVNTEAFF.

The CDR3 region has the DNA TGTGCCAGCAGCACACAGGGGGCTTACGAGCAGTACTTC. The encoded protein is CASSTQGAYEQYF. V usage is TRBV7-9 and J usage is TRBJ2-7; TRBD1 aligns across 9 bases. Trimming took 5 bases from V and 4 from J; bases not matched to a gene: 3. The CDR3 is 13 residues long. CDR1 and CDR2 (germline): SEHNR, FQNEAQ (reference sequence).

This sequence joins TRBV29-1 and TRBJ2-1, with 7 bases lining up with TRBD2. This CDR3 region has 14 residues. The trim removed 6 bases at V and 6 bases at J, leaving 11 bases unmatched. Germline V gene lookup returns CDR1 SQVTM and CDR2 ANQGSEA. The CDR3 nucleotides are TGCAGCGTGGAAAGCGGGACCCTAACCAATGAGCAGTTCTTC. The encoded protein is CSVESGTLTNEQFF.

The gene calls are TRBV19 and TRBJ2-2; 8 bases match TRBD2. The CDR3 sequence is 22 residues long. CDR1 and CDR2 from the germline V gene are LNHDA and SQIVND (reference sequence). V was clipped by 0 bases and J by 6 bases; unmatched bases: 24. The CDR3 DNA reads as TGTGCCAGTAGTATAGATCTCCCCGGGGGGTTTTCGGGACTAGATCCTTCCGGGGAGCTGTTTTTT. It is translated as CASSIDLPGGFSGLDPSGELFF. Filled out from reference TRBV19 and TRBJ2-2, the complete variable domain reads DGGITQSPKYLFRKEGQNVTLSCEQNLNHDAMYWYRQDPGQGLRLIYYSQIVNDFQKGDIAEGYSVSREKKESFPLTVTSAQKNPTAFYLCASSIDLPGGFSGLDPSGELFFGEGSRLTVL.

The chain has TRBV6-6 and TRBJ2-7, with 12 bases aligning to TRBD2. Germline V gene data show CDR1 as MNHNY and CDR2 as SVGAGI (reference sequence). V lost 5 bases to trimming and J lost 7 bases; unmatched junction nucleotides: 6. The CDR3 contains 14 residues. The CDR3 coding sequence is TGTGCCAGCAGTCTAGCGGGGGGGCTAGGAGAGCAGTACTTC. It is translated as CASSLAGGLGEQYF.